This T cell receptor beta chain was profiled in a study of response to subunit inactivated influenza vaccine. TCRdb itself ran the RT-PCR reads through MiXCR, one entry per CDR3 protein. The sample carries some 600,000 distinct CDR3 sequences, 14% recorded once. CDR1 is MGHRA, CDR2 YSYEKL, per germline. The length of the CDR3 is 21 residues. The ends lost 1 base at V and 0 bases at J; junction bases unmatched: 9. With regard to this clonotype: Its antigen is unidentified.

Study findings and constraints: The authors proposed limited new T cell recruitment per seasonal influenza vaccination.

This chain connects TRBV4-1 to TRBJ2-2; 15 bases are shared with TRBD2. The source was PBMCs from blood, collected about 14 days before vaccination. This clonotype was sampled from a man in his forties or fifties who received an inactivated influenza vaccine. This CDR3 is CASSQGGGTSGGTANTGELFF. The CDR3 region has the DNA TGCGCCAGCAGCCAAGGCGGCGGGACTAGCGGGGGGACGGCGAACACCGGGGAGCTGTTTTTT.